Listed here are 20 T cell receptor beta chains from one sample, sequenced in a study of blood T cell repertoires in COVID-19. Repertoires were generated with immunoSEQ multiplex PCR, while TCRdb's copy carries only in-frame clones and drops some. The table shows 30,000 to 40,000 clones, with 90% occurring only once. The sequenced sample consisted of peripheral blood. Receptors were obtained from an elderly man with acute or convalescent COVID-19.

The chain recombines TRBV25-1 with TRBJ2-2; 8 nucleotides align to TRBD2. CDR1 and CDR2 (germline): MGHDK, SYGVNS. The CDR3 extends over 17 amino acids. V gave up 7 bases and J gave up 2 bases; unmatched junction bases: 12. The CDR3 sequence is CASTSFGRGTNTGELFF. The CDR3 bases are TGTGCCAGCACCTCTTTCGGGAGGGGGACAAACACCGGGGAGCTGTTTTTT.

The chain is built from TRBV19 and TRBJ1-2; D not certain. The germline CDR1 and CDR2 sequences are LNHDA and SQIVND (reference sequence). The CDR3 has 14 residues. V was cut by 5 bases and J by 4 bases, with 14 bases left in between. CDR3 coding DNA: TGTGCCAGTAGTCCCCAACGGGCGGGCTATGGCTACACCTTC. As protein: CASSPQRAGYGYTF.

The rearrangement links TRBV5-6 to TRBJ2-7; 7 bases line up with TRBD2. The CDR3 contains 15 residues. Germline V lookup: CDR1 SGHDT, CDR2 YYEEEE. Losses at the gene ends were 2 bases for V and 4 bases for J; bases not matched to a gene: 9. CDR3: CASSFRGGVLYEQYF. CDR3 coding DNA: TGTGCCAGCAGCTTTCGGGGAGGGGTCCTTTACGAGCAGTACTTC.

This clone occurred once. This chain links TRBV11-2 with TRBJ1-1; 11 nucleotides agree with TRBD1. Per the germline V gene, CDR1 is SGHAT and CDR2 is FQNNGV. V lost 2 bases, J lost 8 bases, and 4 bases stayed unmatched. The CDR3 totals 14 residues. The CDR3 loop is CASSLTGQGVEAFF. The CDR3 nucleotides read TGTGCCAGCAGCTTAACGGGACAGGGGGTGGAAGCTTTCTTT.

A remark on this clone: The limits of the CDR3 on the DNA are not certain, so only TCRdb's listed CDR3 is given. The gene calls are TRBV27 and TRBJ1-4; the table assigns TRBD1, which was not confirmed against the DNA. The CDR3 has 13 residues if both end residues are counted. The germline V gene encodes CDR1 MNHEY and CDR2 SMNVEV (reference sequence). This CDR3 reads CASSFLADEKLFF.

This clone was observed a single time. The V and J genes are TRBV5-5 and TRBJ1-2; TRBD1 agrees at 9 bases. Trimming at V came to 4 bases and at J to 5 bases, leaving 9 bases not matched to a gene. This CDR3 is built from 15 residues. Germline assignment: CDR1 SGHKS and CDR2 YYEKEE (reference sequence). CDR3: CASSPGQGIGYGYTF. As DNA, the CDR3 is TGTGCCAGCAGCCCCGGACAGGGGATAGGGTATGGCTACACCTTC.

This rearrangement joins TRBV6-1 to TRBJ1-5, with TRBD1 identical over 12 bases. V trimming: 1 base; J trimming: 0 bases; junction bases outside the gene matches: 4. The germline V gene has CDR1 MNHNS and CDR2 SASEGT. The CDR3 has 18 residues. Written as DNA, the CDR3 is TGTGCCAGCAGTGAAGTGGGACAGGGGGCCCATAGCAATCAGCCCCAGCATTTT. Translation: CASSEVGQGAHSNQPQHF.

The J gene is TRBJ1-3, the V gene TRBV30, with 7 bases lining up with TRBD1. From germline, CDR1 is GTSNPN and CDR2 SVGIG (reference sequence). V dropped 0 bases and J dropped 4; count of bases not matched to a gene: 6. CDR3 length: 15 residues. The CDR3 nucleotides are TGTGCCTGGAGTGTATCTGGGACAGTCGGAAACACCATATATTTT. Its translation: CAWSVSGTVGNTIYF.

The rearrangement joins TRBV4-1 to TRBJ2-6, with a tentative D call TRBD1 (6 bases). Germline CDR1 is MGHRA and CDR2 is YSYEKL. Trimming removed 3 bases at V and 3 bases at J, with 9 bases between. CDR3 length equals 15 residues. The chain's CDR3 is CASSQGARGANVLTF. The CDR3 region has the DNA TGCGCCAGCAGCCAGGGGGCGCGTGGGGCCAACGTCCTGACTTTC.

This clone was seen more than once but under ten times. This rearrangement joins TRBV5-1 to TRBJ1-4; 7 bases are a match to TRBD1. The CDR3 has 15 residues. The J segment lost 7 bases and the V segment lost 4 bases, leaving 10 bases of the junction unmatched. CDR1 and CDR2 (germline): SGHRS, YFSETQ. This chain's CDR3 is CASSARTGEGEKLFF. DNA for the CDR3: TGCGCCAGCAGCGCCCGGACAGGAGAGGGTGAAAAACTGTTTTTT.

The chain recombines TRBV2 with TRBJ2-3, with D maybe TRBD1 (6 bases). The CDR3 is 14 residues long. The germline V gene encodes CDR1 SNHLY and CDR2 FYNNEI. Trimming left V 8 bases short and J 6 bases short, with 18 bases between. The CDR3, as DNA: TGTGCCAGCGGGGGCCGCGGTGCCGGCGATACGCAGTATTTT. This sequence encodes CASGGRGAGDTQYF.

The rearrangement links TRBV19 to TRBJ1-3; 9 nucleotides line up with TRBD1. CDR1 LNHDA and CDR2 SQIVND come from the germline V gene (reference sequence). The CDR3 totals 16 residues. V shed 6 bases, J shed 2 bases, and the junction held 8 bases outside the gene matches. CDR3 residues: CASRSRDRDPGNTIYF. The CDR3 coding sequence is TGTGCCAGTAGGTCCCGGGACAGGGACCCTGGAAACACCATATATTTT.

This rearrangement joins TRBV13 to TRBJ1-1; a possible D gene is TRBD1 (5 bases). Trimming removed 8 bases at V and 1 base at J, with 14 bases between. Germline CDR1 PRHDT, CDR2 FYEKMQ (reference sequence). The CDR3 spans 14 residues. Written as DNA, the CDR3 is TGTGCCAGCCCGGGGGGGAAACGGAACACTGAAGCTTTCTTT. Translating gives CASPGGKRNTEAFF.

The V gene is TRBV7-9, the J gene TRBJ1-4; 7 bases match TRBD1. V was pared by 5 bases and J by 7 bases, with 10 bases of the junction left unmatched. The CDR3 is 15 amino acids. Germline V CDR1 and CDR2: SEHNR, FQNEAQ (reference sequence). This CDR3 reads CASSLNRGGGEKLFF. The CDR3 DNA sequence: TGTGCCAGCAGCCTAAACAGGGGAGGAGGTGAAAAACTGTTTTTT.

This chain uses TRBV5-1 with TRBJ1-5, with D unclear. Germline V lookup: CDR1 SGHRS, CDR2 YFSETQ. The germline V and J ends were trimmed by 0 bases and 2 bases, with 6 bases remaining between them. The CDR3 runs to 14 residues. The CDR3 region is CASSLGEGNQPQHF. The CDR3 DNA follows: TGCGCCAGCAGCTTGGGTGAGGGCAATCAGCCCCAGCATTTT. The whole variable domain, remainder taken from reference TRBV5-1 and TRBJ1-5, is KAGVTQTPRYLIKTRGQQVTLSCSPISGHRSVSWYQQTPGQGLQFLFEYFSETQRNKGNFPGRFSGRQFSNSRSEMNVSTLELGDSALYLCASSLGEGNQPQHFGDGTRLSIL.

The genes are TRBV6-6 and TRBJ1-2, with TRBD1 matching 8 bases. The germline V gene encodes CDR1 MNHNY and CDR2 SVGAGI (reference sequence). V dropped 2 bases and J dropped 7; count of bases not matched to a gene: 0. The CDR3 runs 12 residues. The CDR3 loop reads CASSYDRGGYTF. CDR3 DNA sequence: TGTGCCAGCAGTTACGACAGGGGTGGCTACACCTTC.

CDR3 nucleotide sequence: TGTGCCAGTAGAGCCCCCCAGGGAATATACACCGGGGAGCTGTTTTTT. It translates to CASRAPQGIYTGELFF. V gene TRBV19 combines with J gene TRBJ2-2; D may be TRBD1 (5 bases). Trimming took off 6 bases at V and 3 bases at J, with 17 bases between the two ends. Germline CDR1 LNHDA, CDR2 SQIVND (reference sequence). The CDR3 length is 16 residues.

This sequence joins TRBV3-1 (or the pseudogene TRBV3-2) and TRBJ1-5; D might be TRBD1 (5 bases). The CDR3 consists of 15 residues. The germline V and J ends were trimmed by 0 bases and 6 bases, with 12 bases remaining between them. The germline gives CDR1 LGHDT, CDR2 YNNKEL (reference sequence). CDR3 region: CASSQDLGVGQPQHF. The CDR3 DNA follows: TGTGCCAGCAGCCAAGATCTAGGGGTGGGTCAGCCCCAGCATTTT.

The chain couples TRBV6-5 to TRBJ2-7, with 10 bases lining up with TRBD1. The CDR3 consists of 14 residues. The germline gives CDR1 MNHEY, CDR2 SVGAGI. Unmatched junction bases numbered 3, after V lost 5 bases and J lost 2 bases. CDR3 amino acids: CASSRGQGTYEQYF. For the CDR3, the DNA is TGTGCCAGCAGTAGGGGACAGGGGACCTACGAGCAGTACTTC.

The chain combines TRBV11-2 with TRBJ2-2, with a possible D match to TRBD1 (5 bases). From germline, CDR1 is SGHAT and CDR2 FQNNGV. CDR3 length equals 18 residues. V was shortened by 0 bases and J by 6 bases, with 20 bases between the two germline ends. The CDR3 coding sequence is TGTGCCAGCAGCTTAGACGGCCATGACGTTAAAGGGGCCGGGGAGCTGTTTTTT. It codes for CASSLDGHDVKGAGELFF.